The 9 T cell receptor beta chains below all came from one sample that was sequenced in a study of OX40 agonist ivuxolimab in advanced cancers. Profiled with immunoSEQ multiplex PCR; TCRdb holds only in-frame clones, not every one. The table shows 75,000 to 95,000 clones, with 65% to 90% occurring only once. Specimen: CD4+ or CD8+ T cells sorted from blood, collected in a trial of the OX40 agonist ivuxolimab. These receptors originate from an adult with an advanced solid tumor such as melanoma, head and neck, liver or kidney cancer.

This clone was observed a handful of times. The chain recombines TRBV14 with TRBJ2-5; unclear D gene. V lost 6 bases and J lost 5, with 19 bases in between. CDR3 size: 15 residues. Per the germline V gene, CDR1 is SGHDN and CDR2 is FVKESK. DNA of the CDR3: TGTGCCAGCAGTCTTCATTTTGTGGTCCGGGAGACCCAGTACTTC. It codes for CASSLHFVVRETQYF.

J is TRBJ2-1 and V is TRBV9; 14 nucleotides line up with TRBD2. The CDR3 is 17 residues long. The germline CDR1 and CDR2 sequences are SGDLS and YYNGEE. Trimming cost V 4 bases and J 6 bases; bases outside gene matches: 9. DNA of the CDR3: TGTGCCAGCAGCTCGGGACTAGCGGGGGCCCCTGGCAATGAGCAGTTCTTC. Its protein is CASSSGLAGAPGNEQFF.

The chain combines TRBV19 with TRBJ2-7, with D tentatively TRBD1 (6 bases). V was pared by 5 bases and J by 3 bases, with 14 bases between. CDR3 length: 14 amino acids. In germline, CDR1 is LNHDA, CDR2 SQIVND (reference sequence). CDR3 nucleotides: TGTGCCAGTAGTCTCGACCGGGACAACTACGAGCAGTACTTC. It specifies CASSLDRDNYEQYF.

This rearrangement joins TRBV2 to TRBJ2-5, with 10 bases fitting TRBD2. The germline gives CDR1 SNHLY, CDR2 FYNNEI. This CDR3 has 15 residues. The trim removed 5 bases at V and 5 bases at J, leaving 8 bases unmatched. The CDR3 coding sequence is TGTGCCAGCAGTTTAGGTAGCGGGGGGACGGAGACCCAGTACTTC. Translation: CASSLGSGGTETQYF. The full variable domain, in which reference TRBV2 and TRBJ2-5 provide the parts outside the CDR3, is EPEVTQTPSHQVTQMGQEVILRCVPISNHLYFYWYRQILGQKVEFLVSFYNNEISEKSEIFDDQFSVERPDGSNFTLKIRSTKLEDSAMYFCASSLGSGGTETQYFGPGTRLLVL.

This sequence joins TRBV30 and TRBJ1-5, with 9 bases identical to TRBD1. Looked up from germline, CDR1 is GTSNPN and CDR2 is SVGIG (reference sequence). V was clipped by 5 bases and J by 11 bases; unmatched bases: 10. The CDR3 has 13 residues. CDR3 residues: CAWGQGSTVAQHF. CDR3 nucleotides: TGTGCCTGGGGACAGGGGTCCACCGTCGCCCAGCATTTT.

The V gene is TRBV5-1, the J gene TRBJ2-7; weak D call: TRBD2 (6 bases). Germline CDR1 reads SGHRS; CDR2 reads YFSETQ. This CDR3 is built from 16 residues. The ends were cut back, 4 bases at V and 2 bases at J, with 19 bases in the middle. The CDR3 protein is CASSGVRGERPYEQYF. In nucleotides, the CDR3 is TGCGCCAGCAGCGGGGTCCGCGGGGAAAGGCCCTACGAGCAGTACTTC.

The CDR3 nucleotides read TGTGCCAGCAGTGGCGAGGGTTATTCACCCCTCCACTTT. Translating it yields CASSGEGYSPLHF. The chain is built from TRBV6-5 and TRBJ1-6; D ambiguous. V lost 5 bases to trimming and J lost 8 bases, with 10 bases between them. The CDR3 is made up of 13 amino acids. Per the germline V gene, CDR1 is MNHEY and CDR2 is SVGAGI.

The chain recombines TRBV25-1 with TRBJ2-5; weak D call: TRBD1 (5 bases). V gave up 3 bases and J gave up 4 bases, with 12 bases separating them. Germline V gives CDR1 MGHDK, CDR2 SYGVNS. This CDR3 contains 14 residues. CDR3 region: CASSDDWGGETQYF. As DNA, the CDR3 is TGTGCCAGCAGTGATGATTGGGGCGGAGAGACCCAGTACTTC.

This rearrangement joins TRBV27 to TRBJ1-5; 8 bases are shared with TRBD1. J gave up 0 bases and V 5 bases, and 9 bases lay outside the gene matches. Germline lookup yields CDR1 MNHEY and CDR2 SMNVEV (reference sequence). This CDR3 contains 17 residues. The CDR3 nucleotides are TGTGCCAGCAGTCTCGGACAGGGCTGGGGTAGCAATCAGCCCCAGCATTTT. This codes for CASSLGQGWGSNQPQHF.